This TCR beta chain stems from a study of Graves' ophthalmopathy and Graves' hyperthyroidism. This clonotype was recorded at least ten times. Its antigen is undetermined. Transcripts of RNA were the source for amplifying TCR beta CDR3 regions. First-round RT-PCR used HTBI primers; second-round multiplex PCR followed. TCRdb used MiXCR to reprocess the multiplex PCR reads, holding one entry per CDR3 protein. The table lists 600,000 to 650,000 distinct CDR3 sequences, about a fifth of them singletons. Findings and limits, study-wide: Blood contained most expanded thyroid clonotypes exceeding 0.001 frequency.

The sequencing sample was made of peripheral blood. The sequence was collected from a woman aged 18 to 35 with stable Graves' hyperthyroidism. Some clones in this sample may be carry-over from other donors' samples.

The CDR3 protein is CASSPGLNYGYTF. For the CDR3, the DNA is TGTGCCAGCAGTCCGGGACTGAACTATGGCTACACCTTC. This chain uses TRBV7-3 with TRBJ1-2; possible D gene TRBD1, 5 bases. V was pared by 6 bases and J by 2 bases, with 10 bases between. The CDR3 is made up of 13 amino acids. CDR1 and CDR2 (germline): SGHTA, FQGTGA.